The TCR beta chain described here comes from a study of blood T cell repertoires in COVID-19. Study overall: PBMCs, B-cell-depleted T cells, or T cells were the source of the cDNA or gDNA that made up the material.

The germline CDR1 and CDR2 sequences are KGHSH and LQKENI. The CDR3 covers 15 residues. The V end lost 2 bases, the J end lost 0 bases, and 7 bases lay between the germline ends. Libraries were prepared by immunoSEQ multiplex PCR; TCRdb keeps only in-frame clonotypes and omits some of them. The sample lists more than 200,000 clones, around 84% seen once, with more than 9% in the top ten. The rearrangement uses TRBV18 and TRBJ1-4; D is possibly TRBD1 (5 bases). The sequence was collected from a woman older than 75 with COVID-19, enrolled during active disease. The sample consisted of peripheral blood. The CDR3 protein is CASSPRGATNEKLFF. The CDR3 coding sequence is TGTGCCAGCTCACCAAGGGGCGCAACTAATGAAAAACTGTTTTTT.